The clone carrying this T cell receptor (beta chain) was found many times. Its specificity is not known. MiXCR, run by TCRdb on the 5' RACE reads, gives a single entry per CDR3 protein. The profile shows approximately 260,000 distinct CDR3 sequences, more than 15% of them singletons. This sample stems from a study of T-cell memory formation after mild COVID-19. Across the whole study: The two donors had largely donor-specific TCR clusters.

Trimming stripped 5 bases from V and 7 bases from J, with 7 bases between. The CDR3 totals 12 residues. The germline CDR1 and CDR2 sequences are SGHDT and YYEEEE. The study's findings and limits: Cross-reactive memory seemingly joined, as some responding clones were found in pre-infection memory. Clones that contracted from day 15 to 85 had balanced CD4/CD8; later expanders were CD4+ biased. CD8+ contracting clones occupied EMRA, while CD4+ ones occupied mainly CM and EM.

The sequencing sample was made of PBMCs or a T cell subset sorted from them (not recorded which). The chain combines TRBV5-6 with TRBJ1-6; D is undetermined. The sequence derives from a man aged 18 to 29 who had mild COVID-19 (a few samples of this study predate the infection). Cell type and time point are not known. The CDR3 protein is CASSRRNSPLHF. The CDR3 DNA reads TGTGCCAGCAGTCGACGAAATTCACCCCTCCACTTT. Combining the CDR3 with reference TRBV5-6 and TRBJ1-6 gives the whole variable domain DAGVTQSPTHLIKTRGQQVTLRCSPKSGHDTVSWYQQALGQGPQFIFQYYEEEERQRGNFPDRFSGHQFPNYSSELNVNALLLGDSALYLCASSRRNSPLHFGNGTRLTVT.